Listed here is a single T cell receptor (beta chain). The data are from a study of blood T cell repertoires in COVID-19. Data came from immunoSEQ multiplex PCR; TCRdb stores just in-frame clones and leaves some out. The sample consists of 280,000 or so clones, 80% to 90% of them appearing once. Germline V gives CDR1 SGHAT, CDR2 FQDESV (reference sequence). The CDR3 covers 15 residues. V was clipped by 5 bases and J by 3 bases; unmatched bases: 3. Donors in Cohort 3 who had recovered were those with two negative PCRs, healthcare professional clearance, or resolution of their symptoms. V and J are TRBV11-1 and TRBJ2-3, with 12 bases lining up with TRBD2. This TCR was recovered from a man aged 25-45 years who had recovered from COVID-19. The material sequenced was PBMCs or T cells enriched from blood (not recorded which). Here the CDR3 reads CASSRTSGGTDTQYF. The CDR3 bases are TGTGCCAGCAGCCGTACTAGCGGGGGGACAGATACGCAGTATTTT. The full variable domain, completed using reference TRBV11-1 and TRBJ2-3, is EAEVAQSPRYKITEKSQAVAFWCDPISGHATLYWYRQILGQGPELLVQFQDESVVDDSQLPKDRFSAERLKGVDSTLKIQPAELGDSAMYLCASSRTSGGTDTQYFGPGTRLTVL.